This T cell receptor beta chain was found in a study of vaccination effects on CD4 cells after COVID-19. Looking at the study overall: As their vaccination, participants received two doses of either BNT162b2 or mRNA-1273.

Viral peptide pool expansion of antigen-specific CD4+ T cells preceded sequencing in the ViraFEST assay. Isolation of CD4+ T cells took place after 10 days of culture. None of the vaccinated had previously contracted SARS-CoV-2, and their nucleocapsid antibodies tested negative. Half the medium was replaced with IL-2 medium on days 3 and 7. The study's findings and limits: Marked contraction was observed in infection-induced and vaccine-induced clones late after vaccination.

The CDR3 has 15 amino acids. The trim removed 6 bases at V and 5 bases at J, leaving 10 bases unmatched. CDR1 and CDR2 (germline): WNHNN, SYGVQD (reference sequence). Notes on this clone: Its antigen remains unidentified.

TCRdb's copy holds only in-frame clones and misses some; the assay was immunoSEQ multiplex PCR. The table shows roughly 35,000 clones, with about 69% occurring only once. V gene TRBV10-1 combines with J gene TRBJ1-5, with 7 nucleotides matching TRBD1. The sequence was collected from a human donor who received a COVID-19 vaccine. The specimen comprised CD4+ T cells from PBMCs cultured with HCoV-OC43 spike peptides, sampled before COVID-19 vaccination. Subset of the sample: HCoV-OC43 spike overlapping peptide pool stimulation. The CDR3 here is CASRTGSGKYQPQHF. CDR3 in DNA: TGCGCCAGCAGGACAGGGTCGGGGAAGTATCAGCCCCAGCATTTT.